This TCR beta chain was sequenced in a study of T cells of healthy individuals. MiXCR, run by TCRdb on the 5' RACE reads, gives a single entry per CDR3 protein. The sample includes 95,000 to 100,000 distinct CDR3 sequences, roughly a sixth seen only once; the top ten take 6.2%. This clonotype was counted only a few times. CDR1 is MNHEY, CDR2 SVGAGI, per germline. V was clipped by 6 bases and J by 0 bases; unmatched bases: 17. The CDR3 consists of 20 residues. This receptor was obtained from a human donor in good health. The V call is TRBV6-5, the J call TRBJ2-1, with 10 bases that match TRBD2. The CDR3 reads CASSRTLAGSLLSSYNEQFF. CDR3 in DNA: TGTGCCAGCAGCCGAACACTAGCGGGGAGTCTCTTGAGCTCCTACAATGAGCAGTTCTTC.